Following are 3 T cell receptor beta chains from one sample sequenced in a study of cytomegalovirus exposure and HLA in healthy donors. 60 Vbeta and 13 Jbeta primers were used in PCR. Using immunoSEQ multiplex PCR, the repertoire was profiled, and TCRdb retains in-frame clones only, with some absent. The repertoire includes about 200,000 clones, 86% of them detected once, and 0.31% sits in the top ten. The sample comprised PBMCs. These receptors came from a young woman in good health and CMV-seronegative.

The chain uses TRBV5-1 and TRBJ1-2; possible D gene TRBD1, 5 bases. The CDR3 consists of 15 residues. Germline assignment: CDR1 SGHRS and CDR2 YFSETQ. V was clipped by 4 bases and J by 0 bases, with 13 bases between them. DNA for the CDR3: TGCGCCAGCAGCGGGCGGGACGGACCTAACTATGGCTACACCTTC. It codes for CASSGRDGPNYGYTF.

This clone has just a few counts. The rearrangement uses TRBV10-3 and TRBJ2-5; perhaps TRBD2 as D (6 bases). V lost 3 bases and J lost 3, with 14 bases in between. Germline CDR1 reads ENHRY; CDR2 reads SYGVKD. The CDR3 extends over 15 amino acids. CDR3: CAISDSGSGKETQYF. The CDR3 nucleotides read TGTGCCATCAGTGACTCGGGTAGCGGTAAAGAGACCCAGTACTTC.

A few counts support this clone. CDR3 coding DNA: TGTGCCAGCAGCTTAATGGGTTCGGGGGGGGACTTCCTAAGAAATGAGCAGTTCTTC. Translating it yields CASSLMGSGGDFLRNEQFF. The chain recombines TRBV7-3 with TRBJ2-1; 8 positions agree with TRBD2. The ends lost 1 base at V and 7 bases at J; junction bases unmatched: 18. This CDR3 region has 19 residues. Germline loops: CDR1 SGHTA, CDR2 FQGTGA. Using reference TRBV7-3 and TRBJ2-1 for the parts outside the CDR3, the full variable domain is GAGVSQTPSNKVTEKGKYVELRCDPISGHTALYWYRQSLGQGPEFLIYFQGTGAADDSGLPNDRFFAVRPEGSVSTLKIQRTERGDSAVYLCASSLMGSGGDFLRNEQFFGPGTRLTVL.